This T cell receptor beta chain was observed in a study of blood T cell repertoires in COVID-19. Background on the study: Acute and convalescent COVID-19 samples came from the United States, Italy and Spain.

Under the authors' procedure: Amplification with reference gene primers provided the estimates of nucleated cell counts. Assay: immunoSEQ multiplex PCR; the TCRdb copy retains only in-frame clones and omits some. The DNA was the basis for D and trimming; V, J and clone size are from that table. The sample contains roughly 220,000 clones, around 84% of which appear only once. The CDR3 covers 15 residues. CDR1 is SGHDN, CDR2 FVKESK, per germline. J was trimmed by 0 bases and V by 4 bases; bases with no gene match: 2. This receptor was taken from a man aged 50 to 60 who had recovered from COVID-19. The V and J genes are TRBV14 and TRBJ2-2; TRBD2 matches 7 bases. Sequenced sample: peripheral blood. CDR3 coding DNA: TGTGCCAGCAGCCGCACTAGCGCGAACACCGGGGAGCTGTTTTTT. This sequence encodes CASSRTSANTGELFF.